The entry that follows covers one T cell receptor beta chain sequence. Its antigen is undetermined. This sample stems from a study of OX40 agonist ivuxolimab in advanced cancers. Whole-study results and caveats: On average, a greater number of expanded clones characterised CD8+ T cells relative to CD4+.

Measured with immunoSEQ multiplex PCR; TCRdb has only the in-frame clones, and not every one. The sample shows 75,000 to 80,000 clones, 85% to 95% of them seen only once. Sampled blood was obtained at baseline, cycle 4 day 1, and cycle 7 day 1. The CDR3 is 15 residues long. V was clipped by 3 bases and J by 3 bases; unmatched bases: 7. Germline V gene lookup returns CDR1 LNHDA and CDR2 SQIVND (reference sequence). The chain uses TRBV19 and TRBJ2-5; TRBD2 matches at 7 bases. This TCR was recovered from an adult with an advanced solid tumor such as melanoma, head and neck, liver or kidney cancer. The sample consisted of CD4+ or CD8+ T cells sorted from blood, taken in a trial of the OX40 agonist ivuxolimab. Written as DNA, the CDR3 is TGTGCCAGTAGTATCGTCACCGGGACTAAAGAGACCCAGTACTTC. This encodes CASSIVTGTKETQYF.